This entry describes one T cell receptor beta chain. Unique molecular identifiers were carried by the TCR beta cDNA libraries. TCRdb independently ran MiXCR on the PCR reads; one entry per CDR3 protein. The repertoire consists of under 900,000 distinct CDR3 sequences, with around 50% occurring once and the leading ten covering 4.6%. The sample comes from a study of post-analysis software for immune sequencing data. This receptor was obtained from a girl aged 5 to 17 with multiple sclerosis. Sequencing was done on a sample of blood.

Here the CDR3 DNA reads TGCAGTGCTAGTTCCAGCAGGTCGAGCTCCTACGAGCAGTACTTC. Translation: CSASSSRSSSYEQYF. The rearrangement joins TRBV20-1 to TRBJ2-7, with D hard to call. Trimming removed 3 bases at V and 0 bases at J, with 15 bases between. This CDR3 has 15 amino acids. Germline V gene sequence: CDR1 DFQATT, CDR2 SNEGSKA (reference sequence).